Listed below are T cell receptor beta chains from one sample, sequenced in a study of T cells expressing NK-cell markers. After re-calling the 5' RACE reads, TCRdb lists one entry per CDR3 protein, DNA absent. The sample totals 250,000 or so distinct CDR3 sequences. The material sequenced was blood T cells: a sorted CD56 or NKG2C T cell subset, CD4+ or CD8+ T cells, or bulk PBMC T cells (not recorded which). Source of these receptors: a woman between 18 and 75 years old in good health. Each CDR3 is given with its conserved first and last residue. Size is stated for part of the rows, as once, few or many counts, or as a class when the clone is expanded.

j_call: TRBJ1-6; clone_size: -; v_call: TRBV19; cdr3_aa: CASSWLANNSPLHF
j_call: TRBJ2-3; clone_size: -; v_call: TRBV7-2; cdr3_aa: CASSLAFAGVGDTQYF
j_call: TRBJ2-2; clone_size: -; v_call: TRBV5-1; cdr3_aa: CASSGTVTGELFF
j_call: TRBJ2-5; clone_size: -; v_call: TRBV20-1; cdr3_aa: CSASHGGDGETQYF
j_call: TRBJ1-1; clone_size: -; v_call: TRBV11-2; cdr3_aa: CASSLRDQMTAFF
j_call: TRBJ1-2; clone_size: -; v_call: TRBV4-3; cdr3_aa: CASSQDPGEYGYTF
j_call: TRBJ2-2; clone_size: -; v_call: TRBV12-3/TRBV12-4; cdr3_aa: CASSLAPMLGLAANTGELFF
j_call: TRBJ2-1; clone_size: -; v_call: TRBV4-3; cdr3_aa: CASSQEGGAYNEQFF
j_call: TRBJ2-7; clone_size: -; v_call: TRBV28; cdr3_aa: CASTKKTGYEQYF
j_call: TRBJ2-1; clone_size: -; v_call: TRBV11-2; cdr3_aa: CASSLSLDNEQFF
j_call: TRBJ2-7; clone_size: -; v_call: TRBV28; cdr3_aa: CASSSPTREGRYEQYF
j_call: TRBJ1-1; clone_size: -; v_call: TRBV4-3; cdr3_aa: CASSQGRNTEAFF
j_call: TRBJ1-1; clone_size: -; v_call: TRBV5-1; cdr3_aa: CASSASTGSTEAFF
j_call: TRBJ1-5; clone_size: -; v_call: TRBV6-1; cdr3_aa: CASRGSTGNRSNQPQHF
j_call: TRBJ1-3; clone_size: -; v_call: TRBV19; cdr3_aa: CASKGQRNTIYF
j_call: TRBJ2-3; clone_size: medium-sized; v_call: TRBV7-2; cdr3_aa: CASTLAGITDTQYF
j_call: TRBJ2-3; clone_size: -; v_call: TRBV12-3/TRBV12-4; cdr3_aa: CATKDGGGSDTQYF
j_call: TRBJ2-3; clone_size: -; v_call: TRBV4-3; cdr3_aa: CASSQAGRLRDTQYF
j_call: TRBJ2-1; clone_size: -; v_call: TRBV28; cdr3_aa: CASLDRENYNEQFF
j_call: TRBJ2-3; clone_size: -; v_call: TRBV27; cdr3_aa: CASSFGGRDTQYF
j_call: TRBJ2-1; clone_size: -; v_call: TRBV20-1; cdr3_aa: CSARAPRPVGYNEQFF
j_call: TRBJ2-3; clone_size: -; v_call: TRBV7-9; cdr3_aa: CASRSPGTGGTDTQYF
j_call: TRBJ1-5; clone_size: -; v_call: TRBV30; cdr3_aa: CAWSVWSNQPQHF
j_call: TRBJ2-7; clone_size: -; v_call: TRBV29-1; cdr3_aa: CSVRERRTGGPGHEQYF
j_call: TRBJ2-3; clone_size: -; v_call: TRBV15; cdr3_aa: CATSTPMTGGNTDTQYF
j_call: TRBJ2-5; clone_size: -; v_call: TRBV6-1; cdr3_aa: CASKPGQGETQYF
j_call: TRBJ2-1; clone_size: -; v_call: TRBV5-4; cdr3_aa: CASSRDGAYNEQFF
j_call: TRBJ2-1; clone_size: -; v_call: TRBV5-1; cdr3_aa: CASSKETGHNEQFF
j_call: TRBJ2-1; clone_size: -; v_call: TRBV5-5; cdr3_aa: CASSLWVADYNEQFF
j_call: TRBJ2-3; clone_size: -; v_call: TRBV11-2; cdr3_aa: CASSVASGSNPDTQYF
j_call: TRBJ1-2; clone_size: -; v_call: TRBV29-1; cdr3_aa: CSVVQGGTGYTF
j_call: TRBJ2-5; clone_size: -; v_call: TRBV9; cdr3_aa: CASSVGKGNQETQYF